This T cell receptor beta chain was sequenced in a study of OX40 agonist ivuxolimab in advanced cancers. This clone has just one count. The CDR3 totals 14 residues. V lost 3 bases and J 7 bases, leaving 13 bases between the germline ends. Germline V gene data show CDR1 as MDHEN and CDR2 as SYDVKM. Repertoires were generated with immunoSEQ multiplex PCR, while TCRdb's copy carries only in-frame clones and drops some. The data show roughly 35,000 clones, over 80% seen once. The sample consisted of CD4+ or CD8+ T cells sorted from blood, taken in a trial of the OX40 agonist ivuxolimab. V and J are TRBV28 and TRBJ1-5, with D perhaps TRBD1 (5 bases). The origin of this receptor is an adult with an advanced solid tumor such as melanoma, head and neck, liver or kidney cancer. As DNA, the CDR3 is TGTGCCAGCAGTTTTGAGGGGTCGGGACAGCCCCAGCATTTT. Amino acid sequence: CASSFEGSGQPQHF.